These T cell receptor beta chains were read from a single sample in a study of T-cell reconstitution after alpha-beta-depleted transplantation in children. TCRdb called the PCR reads again in MiXCR, with one record for every CDR3 protein. The repertoire holds 300,000 to 400,000 distinct CDR3 sequences, with around 16% as singletons. The sample in question was PBMCs, mostly from graft donor cells, obtained 360 days after TCRalphabeta/CD19-depleted stem cell transplant. These receptors all come from a male patient between 2 and 15 years old who had a stem cell transplant for acute lymphoblastic leukemia, so the T cells may come from the graft donor. Each CDR3 is given with its conserved first and last residue. D genes are given only for firm matches. Rows may omit the clone size; those that give it use once, few, many or a size class.

D,J,V,size,DNA,CDR3
NA,TRBJ2-3,TRBV9,few,TGTGCCAGCAGCGTCGCTCCTCCAAATACGCAGTATTTT,CASSVAPPNTQYF
NA,TRBJ2-2,TRBV28,NA,TGTGCCAGCAGTTTAACCGTGACCGGGGAGCCGTTTTTT,CASSLTVTGEPFF
NA,TRBJ1-5,TRBV24-1,few,TGTGCCACCAGTGACGTGGGGGTCAATCAGCCCCAGCATTTT,CATSDVGVNQPQHF
NA,TRBJ2-7,TRBV4-3,many,TGCGCCAGCAGCCAAGGGGTACTAGCACGAGAGCAGTACTTC,CASSQGVLAREQYF
TRBD1,TRBJ2-5,TRBV4-2,many,TGTGCCAGCAGCCAAGTGTCAGGGGGCGGATGGGAGACCCAGTACTTC,CASSQVSGGGWETQYF
TRBD2,TRBJ2-3,TRBV2,many,TGTGCCAGCAGTGATTGGCGGGAGAAGAGCACAGATACGCAGTATTTT,CASSDWREKSTDTQYF
TRBD2,TRBJ2-1,TRBV4-1,few,TGCGCCAGCAGCCAAGTCGGACTAGCGGGAGGGCCCTCGAAGTACAATGAGCAGTTCTTC,CASSQVGLAGGPSKYNEQFF
NA,TRBJ2-1,TRBV28,many,TGTGCCAGCAGTTCAGGGCAGGTCGACAGCTCCTACAATGAGCAGTTCTTC,CASSSGQVDSSYNEQFF
TRBD1,TRBJ1-2,TRBV9,few,TGTGCCAGCAGCGTCGACAGGGGGAGCTATGGCTACACCTTC,CASSVDRGSYGYTF
NA,TRBJ2-3,TRBV9,NA,TGTGCCAGCTCAGCTCGCCCCATAGATACGCAGTATTTT,CASSARPIDTQYF
TRBD1,TRBJ2-4,TRBV6-5,few,TGTGCCAGCAGTTACTCCACCGGGACAGAAAACATTCAGTACTTC,CASSYSTGTENIQYF
NA,TRBJ2-7,TRBV6-1,NA,TGTGCCAGCAGGTCGGGACACCCTTTTCGGCAGTACTTC,CASRSGHPFRQYF
TRBD2,TRBJ2-1,TRBV6-2/TRBV6-3,NA,TGTGCCAGCAGTTATCTGGGACTAGCGGGAGGTAGGCAGTTCTTC,CASSYLGLAGGRQFF
TRBD2,TRBJ2-7,TRBV7-8,NA,TGTGCCAGCAGCTTAGCGCGACTAGCGCCCGCCTACGAGCAGTACTTC,CASSLARLAPAYEQYF
TRBD1,TRBJ2-1,TRBV7-6,many,TGTGCCAGCAGCCACGGACAGGGTAACAATGAGCAGTTCTTC,CASSHGQGNNEQFF
NA,TRBJ2-7,TRBV15,NA,TGTGCCACCAGCTCCCGGGCTAGAACCTACGAGCAGTACTTC,CATSSRARTYEQYF
NA,TRBJ1-2,TRBV12-3/TRBV12-4,few,TGTGCCAGCAGTTTTACAGGGTTCTATGGCTACACCTTC,CASSFTGFYGYTF
TRBD2,TRBJ2-7,TRBV28,NA,TGTGCCAGCAGTTTATTTAGCGGGGGCTCCTACGAGCAGTACTTC,CASSLFSGGSYEQYF
NA,TRBJ1-1,TRBV7-6,NA,TGTGCCAGCAGCCGTGTCCAGGGCTCTGAAGCTTTCTTT,CASSRVQGSEAFF
TRBD2,TRBJ2-1,TRBV9,NA,TGTGCCAGCAGCGTGGACTTAGCGGGAGTGAGGGATGAGCAGTTCTTC,CASSVDLAGVRDEQFF
TRBD2,TRBJ2-1,TRBV20-1,NA,TGCAGTGCCCCCCACTCTAGCGGGAGTTTCTCTCTTGATGAGCAGTTCTTC,CSAPHSSGSFSLDEQFF
TRBD2,TRBJ2-2,TRBV5-6,NA,TGTGCCAGCAGCATAGCGGGAGTTGTCACCGGGGAGCTGTTTTTT,CASSIAGVVTGELFF
TRBD2,TRBJ2-3,TRBV6-1,few,TGTGCCAGCAGCCAAAGTCGAAGCGGGAGGGTACACACAGATACGCAGTATTTT,CASSQSRSGRVHTDTQYF
TRBD2,TRBJ2-1,TRBV20-1,once,TGCAGTGCTGGAGGAGCGGGACGACGTGGTGAGCAGTTCTTC,CSAGGAGRRGEQFF
TRBD2,TRBJ2-7,TRBV4-1,NA,TGCGCCAGCAGCCCGGGACTAGCGGGAGGTCCGCCCAACTACTACGAGCAGTACTTC,CASSPGLAGGPPNYYEQYF
NA,TRBJ1-1,TRBV12-3/TRBV12-4,many,TGTGCCAGCACCCCTGGGAGGGGAGCTGAAGCTTTCTTT,CASTPGRGAEAFF
NA,TRBJ2-7,TRBV29-1,many,TGCAGCGTTGAACTCCAGGGGGGGACCAACCCCTACGAGCAGTACTTC,CSVELQGGTNPYEQYF
TRBD1,TRBJ1-1,TRBV12-3/TRBV12-4,many,TGTGCCACCAGACTAACAGGGGGGGCTGAAGCTTTCTTT,CATRLTGGAEAFF
NA,TRBJ1-1,TRBV5-1,NA,TGCGCCAGCAGCGAGGACAATGGCACTGAAGCTTTCTTT,CASSEDNGTEAFF
NA,TRBJ2-7,TRBV6-5,NA,TGTGCCAGCAGTTTTTATATTAGCTCCTACGAGCAGTACTTC,CASSFYISSYEQYF
TRBD2,TRBJ2-3,TRBV29-1,many,TGCAGCGTTGAAGAAGGCGGGGGGACACCCTCCACAGATACGCAGTATTTT,CSVEEGGGTPSTDTQYF
TRBD1,TRBJ2-5,TRBV11-1,NA,TGTGCCAGCAGCTTCTTCCCGGGACAGGTCCTTCTCGGAGGGGAGACCCAGTACTTC,CASSFFPGQVLLGGETQYF
NA,TRBJ2-4,TRBV4-2,few,TGTGCCAGCAGCCATTACCGGGACTTAGGGTACATTCAGTACTTC,CASSHYRDLGYIQYF